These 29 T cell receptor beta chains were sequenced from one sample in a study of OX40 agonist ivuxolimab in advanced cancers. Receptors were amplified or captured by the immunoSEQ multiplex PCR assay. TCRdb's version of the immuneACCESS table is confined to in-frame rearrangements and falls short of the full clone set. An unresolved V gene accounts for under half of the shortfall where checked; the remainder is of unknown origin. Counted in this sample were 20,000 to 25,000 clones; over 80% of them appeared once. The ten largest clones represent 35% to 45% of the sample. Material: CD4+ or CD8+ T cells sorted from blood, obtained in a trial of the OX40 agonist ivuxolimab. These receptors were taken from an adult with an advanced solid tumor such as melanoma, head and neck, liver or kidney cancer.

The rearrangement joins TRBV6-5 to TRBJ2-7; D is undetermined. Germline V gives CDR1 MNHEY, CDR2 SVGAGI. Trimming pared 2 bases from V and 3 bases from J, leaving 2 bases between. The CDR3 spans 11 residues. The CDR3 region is CASSYVYEQYF. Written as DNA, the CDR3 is TGTGCCAGCAGTTACGTCTACGAGCAGTACTTC.

The CDR3: CASSYRQDRRGYTF. The DNA for the CDR3 is TGTGCCAGCAGTTACAGACAGGACCGGAGGGGCTACACCTTC. V is TRBV27 and J is TRBJ1-2; D is perhaps TRBD1 (6 bases). Germline V gene data show CDR1 as MNHEY and CDR2 as SMNVEV (reference sequence). V lost 4 bases to trimming and J lost 8 bases, with 17 bases between them. This CDR3 region has 14 residues.

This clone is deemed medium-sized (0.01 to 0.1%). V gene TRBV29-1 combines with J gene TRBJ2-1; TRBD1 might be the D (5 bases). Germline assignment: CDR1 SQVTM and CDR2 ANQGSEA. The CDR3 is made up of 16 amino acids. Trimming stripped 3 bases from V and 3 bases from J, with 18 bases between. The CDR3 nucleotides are TGCAGCGTTGAGGGGCAGTCCTCCCCCATCTACAATGAGCAGTTCTTC. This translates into CSVEGQSSPIYNEQFF.

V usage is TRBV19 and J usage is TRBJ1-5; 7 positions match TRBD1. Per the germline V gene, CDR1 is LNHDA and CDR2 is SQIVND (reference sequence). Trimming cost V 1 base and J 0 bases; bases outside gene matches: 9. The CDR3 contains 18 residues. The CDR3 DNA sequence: TGTGCCAGTAGTATAGGGGGGACAGATACTTATAGCAATCAGCCCCAGCATTTT. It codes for CASSIGGTDTYSNQPQHF.

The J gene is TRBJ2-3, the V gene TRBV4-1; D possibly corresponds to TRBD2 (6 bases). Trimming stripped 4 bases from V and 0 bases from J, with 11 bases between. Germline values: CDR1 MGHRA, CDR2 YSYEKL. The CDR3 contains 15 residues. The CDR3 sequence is CASSLLAPSTDTQYF. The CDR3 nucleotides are TGCGCCAGCAGCCTACTAGCTCCCAGCACAGATACGCAGTATTTT.

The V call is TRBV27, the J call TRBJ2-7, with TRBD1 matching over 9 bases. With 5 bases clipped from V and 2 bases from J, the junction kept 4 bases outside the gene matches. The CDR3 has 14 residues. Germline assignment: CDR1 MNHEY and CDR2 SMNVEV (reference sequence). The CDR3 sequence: CASSRGQGAYEQYF. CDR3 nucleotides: TGTGCCAGCAGTCGGGGACAGGGTGCCTACGAGCAGTACTTC.

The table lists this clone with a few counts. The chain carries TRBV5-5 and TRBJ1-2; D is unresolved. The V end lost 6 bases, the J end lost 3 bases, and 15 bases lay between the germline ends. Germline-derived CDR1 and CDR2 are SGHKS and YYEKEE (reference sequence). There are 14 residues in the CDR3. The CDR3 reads CASTPLRTDYGYTF. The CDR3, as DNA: TGTGCCAGCACCCCCCTTCGTACGGACTATGGCTACACCTTC.

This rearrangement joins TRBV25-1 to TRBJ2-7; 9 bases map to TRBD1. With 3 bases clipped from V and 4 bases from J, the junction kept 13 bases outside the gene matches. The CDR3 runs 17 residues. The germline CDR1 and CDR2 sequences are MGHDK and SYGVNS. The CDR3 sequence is CASSDPPGETGGYEQYF. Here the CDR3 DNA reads TGTGCCAGCAGTGATCCTCCCGGGGAGACAGGGGGTTACGAGCAGTACTTC.

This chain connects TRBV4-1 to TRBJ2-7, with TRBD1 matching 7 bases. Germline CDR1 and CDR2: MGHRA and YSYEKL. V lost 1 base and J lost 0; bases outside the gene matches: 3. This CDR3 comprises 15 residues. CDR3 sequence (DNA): TGCGCCAGCAGCCAAGTGGGGGACAGCTCCTACGAGCAGTACTTC. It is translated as CASSQVGDSSYEQYF.

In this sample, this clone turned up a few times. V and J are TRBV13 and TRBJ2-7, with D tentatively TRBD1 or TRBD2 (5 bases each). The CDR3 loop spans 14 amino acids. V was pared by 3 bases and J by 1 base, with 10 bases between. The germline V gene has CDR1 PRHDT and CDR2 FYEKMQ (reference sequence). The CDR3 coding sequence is TGTGCCAGCAGCTTTAGGGGAGCGTCCTACGAGCAGTACTTC. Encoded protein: CASSFRGASYEQYF.

The CDR3 region has the DNA TGCGCCAGCAGCCAAGCCGCCCTACAGGGGGTGAGAACTAATGAAAAACTGTTTTTT. Encoded protein: CASSQAALQGVRTNEKLFF. The chain recombines TRBV4-1 with TRBJ1-4, with 8 bases matching TRBD1. This CDR3 contains 19 residues. V lost 1 base and J lost 1; bases outside the gene matches: 11. CDR1 is MGHRA and CDR2 is YSYEKL in the germline V gene.

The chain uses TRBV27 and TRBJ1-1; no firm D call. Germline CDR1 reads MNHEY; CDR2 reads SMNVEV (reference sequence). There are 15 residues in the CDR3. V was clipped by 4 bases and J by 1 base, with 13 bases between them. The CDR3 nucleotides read TGTGCCAGCAGTTCCTCGTTCTGGGGGAACACTGAAGCTTTCTTT. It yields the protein CASSSSFWGNTEAFF.

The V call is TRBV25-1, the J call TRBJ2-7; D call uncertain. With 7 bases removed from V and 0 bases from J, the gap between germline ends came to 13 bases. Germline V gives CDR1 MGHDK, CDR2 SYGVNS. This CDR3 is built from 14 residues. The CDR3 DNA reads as TGTGCCAGCATTACGCAGAAGAACTCCTACGAGCAGTACTTC. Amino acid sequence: CASITQKNSYEQYF.

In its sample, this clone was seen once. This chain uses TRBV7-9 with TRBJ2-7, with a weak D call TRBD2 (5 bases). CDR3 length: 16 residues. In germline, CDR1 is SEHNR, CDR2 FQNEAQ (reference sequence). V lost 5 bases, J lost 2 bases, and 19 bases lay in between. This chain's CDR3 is CASSPPTTDYPYEQYF. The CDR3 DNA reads TGTGCCAGCAGCCCCCCGACGACTGACTATCCCTACGAGCAGTACTTC.

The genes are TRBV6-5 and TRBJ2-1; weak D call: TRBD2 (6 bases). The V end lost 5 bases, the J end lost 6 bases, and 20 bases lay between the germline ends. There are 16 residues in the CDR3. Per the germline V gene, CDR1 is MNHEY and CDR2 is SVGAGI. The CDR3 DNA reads TGTGCCAGCAGTAACTTTCCGGGGGAAACGGGCAATGAGCAGTTCTTC. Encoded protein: CASSNFPGETGNEQFF.

The CDR3 DNA reads as TGTGCCAGCAGCTTGCAGGGGATGAGAAACGAGCAGTACTTC. As protein: CASSLQGMRNEQYF. The chain joins TRBV5-4 to TRBJ2-7; a weak D match, TRBD1 (6 bases). Germline V gene sequence: CDR1 SGHNT, CDR2 YYREEE (reference sequence). With 1 base removed from V and 5 bases from J, the gap between germline ends came to 13 bases. This CDR3 region has 14 residues.

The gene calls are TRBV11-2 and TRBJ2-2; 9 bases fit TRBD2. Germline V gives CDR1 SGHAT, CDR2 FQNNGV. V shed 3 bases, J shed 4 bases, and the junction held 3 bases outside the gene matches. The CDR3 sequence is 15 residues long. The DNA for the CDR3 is TGTGCCAGCAGCTTTCTAGCGGGGTTCACCGGGGAGCTGTTTTTT. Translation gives CASSFLAGFTGELFF.

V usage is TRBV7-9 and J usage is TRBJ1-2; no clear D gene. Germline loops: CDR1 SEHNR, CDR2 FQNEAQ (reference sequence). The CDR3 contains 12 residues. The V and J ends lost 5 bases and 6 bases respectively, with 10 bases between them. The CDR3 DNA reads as TGTGCCAGCAGCCGAGACGGGGATGGCTACACCTTC. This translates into CASSRDGDGYTF.

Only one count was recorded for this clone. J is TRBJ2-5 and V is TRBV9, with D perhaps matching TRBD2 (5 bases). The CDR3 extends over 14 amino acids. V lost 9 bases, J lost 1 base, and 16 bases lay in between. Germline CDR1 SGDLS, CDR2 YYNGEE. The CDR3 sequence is CATMVEAPQETQYF. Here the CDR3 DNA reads TGTGCCACCATGGTGGAGGCCCCCCAAGAGACCCAGTACTTC.

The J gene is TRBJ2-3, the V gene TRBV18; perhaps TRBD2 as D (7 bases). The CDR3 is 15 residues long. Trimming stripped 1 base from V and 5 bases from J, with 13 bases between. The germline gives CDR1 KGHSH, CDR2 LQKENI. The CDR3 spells CASSPQGGIEDTQYF. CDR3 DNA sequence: TGTGCCAGCTCACCACAGGGGGGGATCGAAGATACGCAGTATTTT.

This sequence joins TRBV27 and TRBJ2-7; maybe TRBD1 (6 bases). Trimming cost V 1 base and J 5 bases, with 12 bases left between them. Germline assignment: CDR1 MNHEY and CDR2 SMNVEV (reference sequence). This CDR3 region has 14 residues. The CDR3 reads CASSLYGRGHEQYF. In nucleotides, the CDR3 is TGTGCCAGCAGTTTATACGGCAGGGGCCACGAGCAGTACTTC.

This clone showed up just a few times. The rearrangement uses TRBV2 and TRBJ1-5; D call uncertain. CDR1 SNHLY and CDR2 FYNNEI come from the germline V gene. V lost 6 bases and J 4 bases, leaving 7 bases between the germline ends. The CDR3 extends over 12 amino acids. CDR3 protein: CASRPPNQPQHF. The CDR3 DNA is TGTGCCAGCAGGCCCCCTAATCAGCCCCAGCATTTT.

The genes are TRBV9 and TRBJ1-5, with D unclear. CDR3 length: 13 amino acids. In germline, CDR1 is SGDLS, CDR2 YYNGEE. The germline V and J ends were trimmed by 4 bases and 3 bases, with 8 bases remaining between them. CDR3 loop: CASSPADNQPQHF. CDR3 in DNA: TGTGCCAGCAGCCCCGCGGACAATCAGCCCCAGCATTTT.

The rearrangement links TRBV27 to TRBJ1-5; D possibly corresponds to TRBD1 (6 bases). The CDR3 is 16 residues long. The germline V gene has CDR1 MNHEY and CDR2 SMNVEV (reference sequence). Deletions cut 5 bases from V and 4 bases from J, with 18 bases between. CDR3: CASSPRKGGANQPQHF. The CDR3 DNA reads TGTGCCAGCAGTCCCCGGAAAGGGGGGGCTAATCAGCCCCAGCATTTT.

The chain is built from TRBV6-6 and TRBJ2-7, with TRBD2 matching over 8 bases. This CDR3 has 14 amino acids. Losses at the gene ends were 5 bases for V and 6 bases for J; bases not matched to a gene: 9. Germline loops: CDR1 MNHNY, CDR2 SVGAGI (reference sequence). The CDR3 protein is CASSQSGRLLEQYF. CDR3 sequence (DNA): TGTGCCAGCAGTCAAAGCGGGAGACTGCTCGAGCAGTACTTC.

CDR3 in amino acids: CASSLRVSYEQYF. CDR3 DNA sequence: TGTGCCAGCAGCTTAAGAGTCTCCTACGAGCAGTACTTC. The chain combines TRBV7-2 with TRBJ2-7; no clear D gene. The CDR3 consists of 13 residues. Germline CDR1 reads SGHTA; CDR2 reads FQGNSA. V lost 2 bases to trimming and J lost 0 bases, with 5 bases between them.

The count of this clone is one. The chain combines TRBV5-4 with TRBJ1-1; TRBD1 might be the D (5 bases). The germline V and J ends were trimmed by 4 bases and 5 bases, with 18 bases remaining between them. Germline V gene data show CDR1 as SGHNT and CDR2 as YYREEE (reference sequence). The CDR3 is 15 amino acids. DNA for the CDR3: TGTGCCAGCAGCCACGGGGCCCCAAGGGGAACTGAAGCTTTCTTT. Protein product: CASSHGAPRGTEAFF. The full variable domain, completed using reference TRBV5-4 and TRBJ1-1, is ETGVTQSPTHLIKTRGQQVTLRCSSQSGHNTVSWYQQALGQGPQFIFQYYREEENGRGNFPPRFSGLQFPNYSSELNVNALELDDSALYLCASSHGAPRGTEAFFGQGTRLTVV.

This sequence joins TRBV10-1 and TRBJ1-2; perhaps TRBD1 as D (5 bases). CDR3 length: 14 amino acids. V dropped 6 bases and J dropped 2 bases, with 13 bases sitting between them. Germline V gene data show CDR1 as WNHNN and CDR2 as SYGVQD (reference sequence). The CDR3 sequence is CASSGWDGNYGYTF. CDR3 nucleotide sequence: TGCGCCAGCAGCGGCTGGGACGGGAACTATGGCTACACCTTC.

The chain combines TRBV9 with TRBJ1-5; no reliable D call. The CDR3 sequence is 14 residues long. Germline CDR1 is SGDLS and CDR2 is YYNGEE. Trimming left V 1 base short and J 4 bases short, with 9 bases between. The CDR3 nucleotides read TGTGCCAGCAGCGTATCATTAGGGAATCAGCCCCAGCATTTT. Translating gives CASSVSLGNQPQHF.